Listed below are T cell receptor beta chains from one sample, sequenced in a study of patients and donors after allogeneic stem cell transplantation. TCRdb reanalysed the RT-PCR reads using MiXCR and keeps one entry per CDR3 protein. This table has about 150,000 distinct CDR3 sequences, 24% appearing once. Sample: blood, either unsorted or a sorted T cell fraction (not recorded which). These TCRs come from a human donor who was either an allogeneic HSCT recipient or a stem cell or donor lymphocyte infusion donor (not recorded which). It is not recorded whose cells these are; they may come from a transplant donor. CDR3s include the opening cysteine and the closing phenylalanine or tryptophan. Only some rows state a clone size, as once, few, many or a class for expanded clones.

v_gene,j_gene,abundance,CDR3aa
TRBV20-1,TRBJ1-2,many,CSASDLRQPRNGYTF
TRBV7-9,TRBJ2-3,.,CASSYERDGTDTQYF
TRBV29-1,TRBJ1-2,.,CSVKTGSNYGYTF
TRBV9,TRBJ2-5,.,CASSPYSGGAVLETQYF
TRBV6-1,TRBJ1-1,many,CASSGTGADTEAFF
TRBV10-3,TRBJ1-2,.,CAIKLWQGPYGYTF
TRBV5-5,TRBJ1-5,.,CASSPVVGGNQPQHF
TRBV12-3/TRBV12-4,TRBJ1-2,many,CASSFGRGYTF
TRBV7-9,TRBJ2-7,few,CASTEGGTGTYEQYF
TRBV3-1,TRBJ1-3,.,CASSQIFGRSSGNTIYF
TRBV6-6,TRBJ1-1,few,CASSYPTEAFF
TRBV5-1,TRBJ2-3,few,CASSQTGSDTQYF
TRBV3-1,TRBJ2-5,few,CASSLTSGGGETQYF
TRBV5-1,TRBJ2-3,.,CASSWGTSGGTDTQYF
TRBV2,TRBJ1-5,many,CASRDRYSNQPQHF
TRBV12-3/TRBV12-4,TRBJ1-3,many,CASSPAEPRGSGNTIYF
TRBV10-3,TRBJ2-7,few,CAISEDPYEQYF
TRBV5-1,TRBJ1-1,many,CATGDRADTEAFF
TRBV5-1,TRBJ2-2,few,CASSLLGGGYTGELFF
TRBV7-9,TRBJ1-1,.,CASSLDYGVPEAFF
TRBV2,TRBJ2-2,.,CASSVGQGSTGELFF
TRBV6-1,TRBJ2-7,few,CASSERGYSYEQYF
TRBV5-1,TRBJ2-7,.,CASSLIRGGMDEQYF
TRBV12-3/TRBV12-4,TRBJ1-1,.,CASSSWGRTSDTEAFF
TRBV7-2,TRBJ1-2,.,CASSLDWAANYGYTF
TRBV5-1,TRBJ1-2,.,CASNPAGTGGGYTF
TRBV4-2,TRBJ1-2,few,CASSQSGDLQGYTF
TRBV18,TRBJ2-5,.,CASSRTGSQETQYF
TRBV12-3/TRBV12-4,TRBJ1-1,.,CASTYSGYTEAFF
TRBV20-1,TRBJ2-1,.,CSAPKAWWSYNEQFF
TRBV30,TRBJ2-7,few,CALRTDSYEQYF
TRBV7-2,TRBJ2-2,once,CASSLVGTSSAGELFF
TRBV3-1,TRBJ1-1,few,CASSQEPTGAGGAFF
TRBV10-3,TRBJ1-1,many,CAISGQGSSEAFF
TRBV6-5,TRBJ1-2,few,CASSSSDRANYGYTF
TRBV20-1,TRBJ2-1,few,CSASSGESYNEQFF
TRBV20-1,TRBJ2-7,few,CSANGLSYEQYF
TRBV7-3,TRBJ2-3,.,CASSLIYTDTQYF
TRBV29-1,TRBJ2-5,.,CSVEEETQYF
TRBV20-1,TRBJ1-1,.,CSATVLNTEAFF
TRBV14,TRBJ2-7,.,CASSPGTPAYYEQYF
TRBV5-1,TRBJ1-6,few,CASSLASGYNSPLHF
TRBV13,TRBJ2-3,few,CASSYRLAGAIDTQYF
TRBV7-6,TRBJ1-6,few,CASSLGPGSYNSPLHF
TRBV12-3/TRBV12-4,TRBJ2-2,few,CASSFPNTGELFF
TRBV10-3,TRBJ2-5,.,CAINWVRDPAYQETQYF
TRBV27,TRBJ1-4,few,CASSSIRNEKLFF
TRBV19,TRBJ2-1,.,CASSIGLAEYNEQFF
TRBV6-1,TRBJ2-5,.,CASSEFVAGELETQYF
TRBV20-1,TRBJ1-1,many,CSASIPGYTEAFF
TRBV7-2,TRBJ1-5,.,CASSVLRTDQPQHF
TRBV9,TRBJ1-1,few,CASSVGGITEAFF
TRBV7-3,TRBJ1-2,few,CASSPEVRSNYGYTF
TRBV6-5,TRBJ2-7,.,CASSPTRIRDEQYF
TRBV7-2,TRBJ2-1,.,CASPPGTSGGTSYNEQFF
TRBV6-6,TRBJ1-4,many,CASSYPDRGPDNEKLFF
TRBV5-6,TRBJ2-5,few,CASSTGAETQYF